This T cell receptor beta chain was found in a study of blood T cell repertoires in COVID-19. Study context: COVID-19 samples, acute and convalescent, were from the United States, Italy and Spain. T cells, B-cell-depleted T cells, or PBMCs provided the cDNA or gDNA that served as material.

CDR1 and CDR2 (germline): SGHTA, FQGTGA. The CDR3 extends over 15 amino acids. The V segment lost 5 bases and the J segment 9 bases; nucleotides outside the gene matches: 11. The authors' processing: Amplification of reference gene primers was used by the study to estimate nucleated cell counts. Sequencing used immunoSEQ multiplex PCR; TCRdb keeps in-frame clones, though not all of them. From that table come the V and J calls and clone size; the DNA was used to work out D and trimming. Of some 30,000 clones listed, 83% were seen once; the top ten hold around 25%. This clonotype was obtained from an older man with active COVID-19. The chain carries TRBV7-3 and TRBJ2-1; 9 bases match TRBD2. Sequencing was carried out using peripheral blood. CDR3 sequence reads: CASSLSGGQGTEQFF. DNA of the CDR3: TGTGCCAGCAGCCTAAGCGGGGGGCAGGGGACTGAGCAGTTCTTC.